This T cell receptor beta chain was identified in a study of breast tumors, draining lymph nodes, adjacent tissues. Study-level points and caveats: Data fit most tumor T cells coming from lymph node, expanding in tumor. Luminal-like breast cancer showed significantly greater tumor-nontumor repertoire similarity than basal-like breast cancer did. Tumor repertoires ranked between lymph nodes and nontumor tissue in diversity, with V and J gene preferences.

The lymph nodes were axillary draining lymph nodes from breast cancer patients. MiXCR, run by TCRdb on the multiplex PCR reads, gives a single entry per CDR3 protein. The sample yields about 230,000 distinct CDR3 sequences, roughly 32% seen once. Germline-derived CDR1 and CDR2 are LNHNV and YYDKDF (reference sequence). Trimming left V 1 base short and J 6 bases short, with 6 bases between. This CDR3 is 13 amino acids long. This clonotype was picked up many times. The antigen is not known. The sample consisted of axillary lymph node tissue. This receptor was identified in a female donor with breast cancer. Some clones in this sample may be carry-over from other donors' samples. This chain connects TRBV15 to TRBJ2-2; possibly TRBD1 or TRBD2 for D (5 bases each). The CDR3 coding sequence is TGTGCCACCAGCAGAGTGGGGGCCGGGGAGCTGTTTTTT. Translated: CATSRVGAGELFF. The whole variable domain, filled in from reference TRBV15 and TRBJ2-2, reads DAMVIQNPRYQVTQFGKPVTLSCSQTLNHNVMYWYQQKSSQAPKLLFHYYDKDFNNEADTPDNFQSRRPNTSFCFLDIRSPGLGDTAMYLCATSRVGAGELFFGEGSRLTVL.